What follows describes a single T cell receptor beta chain. This sample is drawn from a study of patients and donors after allogeneic stem cell transplantation. CDR1 is SNHLY, CDR2 FYNNEI, per germline. The CDR3 is 12 amino acids. Trimming pared 4 bases from V and 5 bases from J, leaving 7 bases between. TCRdb re-derived calls from the RT-PCR reads in MiXCR, one entry per CDR3 protein. The profile shows about 960,000 distinct CDR3 sequences, under 20% of them singletons. The clonotype originates from a human donor who was either an allogeneic HSCT recipient or a stem cell or donor lymphocyte infusion donor (not recorded which). It is not recorded whose cells these are; they may come from a transplant donor. What was sequenced was blood, either unsorted or a sorted T cell fraction (not recorded which). The chain is built from TRBV2 and TRBJ2-3; D is unclear. The CDR3 DNA sequence: TGTGCCAGCAGTGTATCTAAAGATACGCAGTATTTT. It is translated as CASSVSKDTQYF.